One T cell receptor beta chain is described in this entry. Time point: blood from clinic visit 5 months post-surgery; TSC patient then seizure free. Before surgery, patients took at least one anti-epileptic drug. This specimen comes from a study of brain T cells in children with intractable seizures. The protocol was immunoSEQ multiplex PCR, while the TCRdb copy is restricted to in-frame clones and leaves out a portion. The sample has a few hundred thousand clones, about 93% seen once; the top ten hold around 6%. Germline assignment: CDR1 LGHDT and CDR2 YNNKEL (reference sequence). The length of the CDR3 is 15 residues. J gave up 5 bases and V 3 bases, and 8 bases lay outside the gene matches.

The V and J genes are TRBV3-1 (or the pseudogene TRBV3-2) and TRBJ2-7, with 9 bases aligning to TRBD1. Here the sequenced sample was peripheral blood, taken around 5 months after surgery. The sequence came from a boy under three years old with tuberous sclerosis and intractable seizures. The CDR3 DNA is TGTGCCAGCAGCCACCGCCGGGACAGGGCGCACGAGCAGTACTTC. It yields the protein CASSHRRDRAHEQYF.